The 30 T cell receptor beta chains listed next were all sequenced from one sample in a study of blood T cell repertoires in COVID-19. Using immunoSEQ multiplex PCR, the repertoire was profiled, and TCRdb retains in-frame clones only, with some absent. The repertoire has 100,000 to 150,000 clones, 90% of them found once; the top ten carry about 3.5%. The sequenced sample was peripheral blood. The receptors derive from a man aged 45-60 years with active COVID-19.

This clone was seen once. The V gene is TRBV19, the J gene TRBJ1-6; possible D gene TRBD1, 6 bases. Germline CDR1 is LNHDA and CDR2 is SQIVND (reference sequence). The CDR3 totals 14 residues. V was shortened by 6 bases and J by 7 bases, with 13 bases between the two germline ends. Here the CDR3 DNA reads TGTGCCAGTAGCCCTGGGACATCAAATTCACCCCTCCACTTT. Its translation is CASSPGTSNSPLHF.

V is TRBV7-9 and J is TRBJ2-5; 11 nucleotides line up with TRBD2. The germline CDR1 and CDR2 sequences are SEHNR and FQNEAQ (reference sequence). This CDR3 region has 16 residues. V shed 1 base and J 5 bases; nucleotides not matched to a gene: 6. CDR3 DNA sequence: TGTGCCAGCAGCTTAGTCCTAGCGGGAGGTCTGGAGACCCAGTACTTC. Its protein product is CASSLVLAGGLETQYF.

The chain recombines TRBV6-5 with TRBJ1-5; D gene ambiguous. The CDR3 spans 14 residues. Trimming removed 6 bases from V and 3 bases from J, with 12 bases in between. From germline, CDR1 is MNHEY and CDR2 SVGAGI. In DNA, the CDR3 is TGTGCCAGCAGGCGCCTACGAGACAATCAGCCCCAGCATTTT. It codes for CASRRLRDNQPQHF.

The gene calls are TRBV5-4 and TRBJ2-1; D gene uncertain. The V end was cut by 4 bases, the J end by 9 bases, with 11 bases between. Germline V gene sequence: CDR1 SGHNT, CDR2 YYREEE (reference sequence). The CDR3 covers 12 residues. CDR3 nucleotides: TGTGCCAGCAGCCCCAACCTAGGTGAGCAGTTCTTC. Its translation: CASSPNLGEQFF.

To note about this clone: The junction shows a germline mismatch at one end, possibly a read error. The rearrangement uses TRBV19 and TRBJ2-1, with 9 bases matching TRBD2. The germline V gene encodes CDR1 LNHDA and CDR2 SQIVND (reference sequence). This CDR3 comprises 13 residues. The CDR3 DNA is TGTGCCAGTAGTAAGGTTAGCGGGGGCTTTGGGATCTTC. Amino acids: CASSKVSGGFGIF.

The rearrangement links TRBV30 to TRBJ1-2; D gene uncertain. The CDR3 has 16 residues. V lost 5 bases and J 4 bases, leaving 23 bases between the germline ends. The germline CDR1 and CDR2 sequences are GTSNPN and SVGIG (reference sequence). CDR3 sequence (DNA): TGTGCCTGGGAAGTCGGACGGGGTATATTCACCTATGGCTACACCTTC. This translates into CAWEVGRGIFTYGYTF.

The chain employs TRBV12-3 or TRBV12-4 and TRBJ1-6, with D possibly TRBD1 on 5 matching bases. Deletions cut 5 bases from V and 13 bases from J, with 15 bases between. This CDR3 contains 13 residues. The chain's CDR3 is CASSPGGGKPLHF. CDR3 coding DNA: TGTGCCAGCAGTCCGGGGGGAGGGAAGCCCCTCCACTTT.

The V and J genes are TRBV27 and TRBJ2-7; perhaps TRBD1 as D (6 bases). The germline V and J ends were trimmed by 5 bases and 3 bases, with 14 bases remaining between them. Looked up from germline, CDR1 is MNHEY and CDR2 is SMNVEV (reference sequence). The CDR3 runs to 14 residues. CDR3 bases: TGTGCCAGCAGTCTTTCGACAGGCTACTACGAGCAGTACTTC. Its translation: CASSLSTGYYEQYF.

The chain joins TRBV2 to TRBJ2-1; TRBD2 matches at 11 bases. Germline loops: CDR1 SNHLY, CDR2 FYNNEI. There are 15 residues in the CDR3. V shed 6 bases, J shed 4 bases, and the junction held 5 bases outside the gene matches. This chain's CDR3 is CASRSGLAVYNEQFF. The CDR3 nucleotides read TGTGCCAGCAGATCGGGACTAGCGGTGTACAATGAGCAGTTCTTC.

The genes are TRBV19 and TRBJ2-5; a weak D match, TRBD1 (6 bases). Germline V CDR1 and CDR2: LNHDA, SQIVND (reference sequence). CDR3 size: 13 residues. Trimming removed 5 bases from V and 5 bases from J, with 12 bases in between. The CDR3 nucleotides are TGTGCCAGTAGTCACAGGGAAGGGGAGACCCAGTACTTC. It yields the protein CASSHREGETQYF.

The chain combines TRBV6-1 with TRBJ1-5, with 7 bases lining up with TRBD1. The V and J ends lost 2 bases and 4 bases, in that order; junction bases with no gene match: 5. The CDR3 extends over 15 amino acids. The germline V gene has CDR1 MNHNS and CDR2 SASEGT. For the CDR3, the DNA is TGTGCCAGCAGTGAAACGGGACAGCTTAATCAGCCCCAGCATTTT. Its protein is CASSETGQLNQPQHF.

J is TRBJ2-5 and V is TRBV6-5; TRBD2 agrees at 11 bases. V gave up 6 bases and J gave up 9 bases; unmatched junction bases: 9. The CDR3 runs 14 residues. Germline CDR1 reads MNHEY; CDR2 reads SVGAGI. The CDR3 bases are TGTGCCAGCAGAAACGGGGCTAGCGGGAGGTCCCAGTACTTC. Translated: CASRNGASGRSQYF.

The chain recombines TRBV2 with TRBJ1-5; the D is unclear. This CDR3 comprises 14 residues. The ends were cut back, 6 bases at V and 0 bases at J, with 9 bases in the middle. Germline CDR1 SNHLY, CDR2 FYNNEI. The DNA for the CDR3 is TGTGCCAGCAGCCAACACCGTAGCAATCAGCCCCAGCATTTT. Translated, it gives CASSQHRSNQPQHF.

This clone appeared a few times. CDR3 amino acids: CASSWEAGYNSPLHF. The CDR3 DNA reads TGCGCCAGCAGCTGGGAAGCAGGGTATAATTCACCCCTCCACTTT. The chain employs TRBV5-1 and TRBJ1-6, with D possibly TRBD1 on 5 matching bases. This CDR3 is built from 15 residues. Germline V lookup: CDR1 SGHRS, CDR2 YFSETQ. The V end lost 3 bases, the J end lost 4 bases, and 11 bases lay between the germline ends.

The chain joins TRBV7-9 to TRBJ1-2; tentative D call: TRBD1 (5 bases). The CDR3 contains 14 residues. Trimming left V 4 bases short and J 3 bases short, with 12 bases between. Germline lookup yields CDR1 SEHNR and CDR2 FQNEAQ (reference sequence). CDR3 DNA sequence: TGTGCCAGCAGCTCCTCTGACAGAGACTATGGCTACACCTTC. Translation: CASSSSDRDYGYTF.

This clone was detected a few times. The chain uses TRBV29-1 and TRBJ2-5, with TRBD1 matching over 9 bases. After removal of 4 bases from V and 6 bases from J, the junction contained 12 bases not matched to a gene. CDR1 is SQVTM, CDR2 ANQGSEA, per germline. The CDR3 has 15 residues. CDR3 sequence: CSVGPGTGSVKTQYF. In DNA, the CDR3 is TGCAGCGTTGGGCCCGGGACAGGGAGTGTGAAGACCCAGTACTTC.

This chain connects TRBV20-1 to TRBJ1-5; D may be TRBD1 (6 bases). V lost 4 bases to trimming and J lost 1 base, with 11 bases between them. The CDR3 totals 14 residues. Germline loops: CDR1 DFQATT, CDR2 SNEGSKA (reference sequence). CDR3 sequence reads: CSATDRTSNQPQHF. The CDR3 DNA reads as TGCAGTGCTACTGACAGGACAAGCAATCAGCCCCAGCATTTT.

The V gene is TRBV3-1 (or the pseudogene TRBV3-2), the J gene TRBJ2-3; D may be TRBD2 (6 bases). V lost 4 bases to trimming and J lost 5 bases, with 7 bases between them. CDR1 and CDR2 (germline): LGHDT, YNNKEL (reference sequence). The CDR3 runs 12 residues. CDR3 in DNA: TGTGCCAGCAGCCCGGGGGAAGATACGCAGTATTTT. Encoded protein: CASSPGEDTQYF.

V is TRBV6-6 and J is TRBJ1-2, with D possibly being TRBD1 (6 bases). Trimming pared 6 bases from V and 6 bases from J, leaving 11 bases between. Germline lookup yields CDR1 MNHNY and CDR2 SVGAGI (reference sequence). The CDR3 consists of 12 residues. CDR3 sequence (DNA): TGTGCCAGCAGCCTAAACAGGGATGGCTACACCTTC. Protein sequence: CASSLNRDGYTF.

The sample holds a few counts of this clone. V and J are TRBV4-1 and TRBJ2-6; D may be TRBD1 (6 bases). Germline V CDR1 and CDR2: MGHRA, YSYEKL. The CDR3 is 19 residues long. Trimming pared 0 bases from V and 0 bases from J, leaving 15 bases between. Written as DNA, the CDR3 is TGCGCCAGCAGCCAAGATCGCAACAGGGTTAGCTCTGGGGCCAACGTCCTGACTTTC. This encodes CASSQDRNRVSSGANVLTF.

This chain joins TRBV2 and TRBJ1-3; D not certain. The germline V gene has CDR1 SNHLY and CDR2 FYNNEI. The CDR3 is 14 amino acids. The V gene lost 2 bases and the J gene lost 1 base, with 6 bases spanning the gap. The CDR3 bases are TGTGCCAGCAGTGAATCGCAGTCTGGAAACACCATATATTTT. This translates into CASSESQSGNTIYF.

The rearrangement links TRBV29-1 to TRBJ1-2; no firm D call. The CDR3 is 12 residues long. V was cut by 3 bases and J by 10 bases, with 15 bases left in between. From germline, CDR1 is SQVTM and CDR2 ANQGSEA. CDR3 DNA: TGCAGCGTTGATAGGCCTTCCGGAGACTACACCTTC. It yields the protein CSVDRPSGDYTF. Complete variable domain (other parts from reference TRBV29-1 and TRBJ1-2): SAVISQKPSRDICQRGTSLTIQCQVDSQVTMMFWYRQQPGQSLTLIATANQGSEATYESGFVIDKFPISRPNLTFSTLTVSNMSPEDSSIYLCSVDRPSGDYTFGSGTRLTVV.

The chain uses TRBV7-9 and TRBJ2-1; TRBD1 might be the D (6 bases). CDR3 size: 15 residues. Deletions cut 2 bases from V and 6 bases from J, with 14 bases between. Germline values: CDR1 SEHNR, CDR2 FQNEAQ (reference sequence). The CDR3 protein is CASSLISTGTNEQFF. Written as DNA, the CDR3 is TGTGCCAGCAGCTTAATCTCGACAGGTACCAATGAGCAGTTCTTC.

V gene TRBV6-5 combines with J gene TRBJ1-5; 7 bases fit TRBD1. The CDR3 loop spans 14 amino acids. The V segment lost 6 bases and the J segment 7 bases; nucleotides outside the gene matches: 9. Germline loops: CDR1 MNHEY, CDR2 SVGAGI. The CDR3, as DNA: TGTGCCAGCAGACCGACAGGGTGGGGGCAGCCCCAGCATTTT. It specifies CASRPTGWGQPQHF.

The chain uses TRBV4-1 and TRBJ2-7; TRBD1 matches at 7 bases. The CDR3 runs 15 residues. With 1 base clipped from V and 6 bases from J, the junction kept 9 bases outside the gene matches. Germline CDR1 MGHRA, CDR2 YSYEKL. In DNA, the CDR3 is TGCGCCAGCAGCCAAGGGGAGACAGGGATACGCGAGCAGTACTTC. It specifies CASSQGETGIREQYF.

The chain combines TRBV3-1 (or the pseudogene TRBV3-2) with TRBJ2-7; 12 nucleotides line up with TRBD1. Germline assignment: CDR1 LGHDT and CDR2 YNNKEL (reference sequence). This CDR3 comprises 15 residues. J was trimmed by 5 bases and V by 4 bases; bases with no gene match: 6. DNA for the CDR3: TGTGCCAGCAGCCTAACCGGGACAGGGGGCAACGAGCAGTACGTC. Its protein product is CASSLTGTGGNEQYV.

The J gene is TRBJ2-3, the V gene TRBV14; 9 bases line up with TRBD2. The germline CDR1 and CDR2 sequences are SGHDN and FVKESK. The CDR3 is made up of 17 amino acids. The trim removed 4 bases at V and 3 bases at J, leaving 11 bases unmatched. The CDR3 here is CASSPPGLARPTDTQYF. CDR3 DNA: TGTGCCAGCAGCCCCCCGGGACTAGCAAGACCTACAGATACGCAGTATTTT.

The J gene is TRBJ1-6, the V gene TRBV3-1 (or the pseudogene TRBV3-2), with TRBD1 identical over 7 bases. J was trimmed by 8 bases and V by 1 base; bases with no gene match: 5. CDR1 is LGHDT, CDR2 YNNKEL, per germline (reference sequence). This CDR3 has 15 residues. The CDR3 spells CASSQGTGGHSPLHF. The CDR3 DNA reads as TGTGCCAGCAGCCAAGGGACAGGAGGACATTCACCCCTCCACTTT.

V is TRBV12-3 or TRBV12-4 and J is TRBJ1-4; no clear D. Trimming left V 8 bases short and J 3 bases short, with 10 bases between. This CDR3 spans 13 amino acids. CDR3 sequence reads: CASRGSANEKLFF. DNA of the CDR3: TGTGCCAGCCGCGGGTCAGCTAATGAAAAACTGTTTTTT.

The rearrangement joins TRBV11-3 to TRBJ1-1; D gene ambiguous. This CDR3 is 13 amino acids long. Trimming removed 1 base at V and 1 base at J, with 4 bases between. In germline, CDR1 is SGHNT, CDR2 YENEEA. CDR3 nucleotides: TGTGCCAGCAGCTTAGCAGGGAACACTGAAGCTTTCTTT. It codes for CASSLAGNTEAFF. Based on the CDR3 plus reference TRBV11-3 and TRBJ1-1, the full variable domain is EAGVVQSPRYKIIEKKQPVAFWCNPISGHNTLYWYLQNLGQGPELLIRYENEEAVDDSQLPKDRFSAERLKGVDSTLKIQPAELGDSAVYLCASSLAGNTEAFFGQGTRLTVV.